This TCR beta chain was captured by sequencing in a study of T cell responses to AZD1222 COVID-19 vaccine. Study-level findings and limits: Spike-specific TCRs gained breadth and depth after people received two AZD1222 doses. Unmutated variant regions are reportedly the target of nearly half of TCRs that are spike-specific. Seropositive AZD1222 recipients at baseline numbered only 5 to 7.

About this clone itself: Its antigen is unidentified.

Repertoires were generated with immunoSEQ multiplex PCR, while TCRdb's copy carries only in-frame clones and drops some. The sample lists approximately 110,000 clones; about 85% were seen once. The junction had 9 bases not matched to a gene; V was cut back by 4 bases and J by 4 bases. The CDR3 sequence is 16 residues long. CDR1 and CDR2 from the germline V gene are PRHDT and FYEKMQ (reference sequence). This TCR derives from an adult in good health. The starting material was peripheral blood, obtained on day 0 of AZD1222 vaccination. The V and J genes are TRBV13 and TRBJ2-7; TRBD2 matches at 11 bases. CDR3 sequence: CASSSPGTSGEYEQYF. In DNA, the CDR3 is TGTGCCAGCAGCTCCCCGGGGACTAGCGGAGAATACGAGCAGTACTTC.